The present entry profiles one T cell receptor (beta chain) with its context. CDR1 and CDR2 from the germline V gene are LNHDA and SQIVND (reference sequence). Trimming took 5 bases from V and 6 from J; bases not matched to a gene: 12. This CDR3 is built from 15 residues. This sample was taken from a study of shared clonotypes between healthy human individuals. TCRdb keeps only in-frame clones here, not all; method: immunoSEQ multiplex PCR. The sample comprises more than 450,000 clones, approximately 85% of which are singletons, and roughly 13% rests with the top ten. This TCR was sampled from a woman in her forties in good health. Some clones in this sample may be carry-over from other donors' samples. The sequencing sample was made of PBMCs. V and J are TRBV19 and TRBJ2-7, with 8 nucleotides matching TRBD1. In DNA, the CDR3 is TGTGCCAGTAGTCTCCTCAGGGGGCAAACTATCGAGCAGTACTTC. This codes for CASSLLRGQTIEQYF.